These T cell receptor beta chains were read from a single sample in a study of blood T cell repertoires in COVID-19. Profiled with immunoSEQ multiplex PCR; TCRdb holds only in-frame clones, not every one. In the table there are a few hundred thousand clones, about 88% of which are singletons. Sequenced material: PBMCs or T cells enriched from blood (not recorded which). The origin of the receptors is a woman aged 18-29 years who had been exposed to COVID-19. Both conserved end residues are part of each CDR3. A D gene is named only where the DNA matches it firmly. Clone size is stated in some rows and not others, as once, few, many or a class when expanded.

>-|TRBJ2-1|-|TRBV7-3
TGTGCCAGCAGTTCACAGGGTATAGGTTACAATGAGCAGTTCTTC
CASSSQGIGYNEQFF
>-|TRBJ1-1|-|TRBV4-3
TGCGCCAGCAGCCAAGAGGAGGTAGGGGGGGACACTGAAGCTTTCTTT
CASSQEEVGGDTEAFF
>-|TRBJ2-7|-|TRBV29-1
TGCAGCGTTGAAGATCTCAGGGGTGGGGGCTCCTACGAGCAGTACTTC
CSVEDLRGGGSYEQYF
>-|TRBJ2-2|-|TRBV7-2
TGTGCCAGCAGCTTAGTCCTGTCCGGGGAGCTGTTTTTT
CASSLVLSGELFF
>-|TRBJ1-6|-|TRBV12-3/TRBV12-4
TGTGCCAGCAGTTTTTCAGGGGATTCACCCCTCCACTTT
CASSFSGDSPLHF
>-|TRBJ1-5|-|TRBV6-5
TGTGCCAGCAGAGGGGTGCAGAGCAATCAGCCCCAGCATTTT
CASRGVQSNQPQHF
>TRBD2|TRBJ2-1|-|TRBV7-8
TGTGCCAGCAGCTTAGAAGGCGGGGGGGCATACAATGAGCAGTTCTTC
CASSLEGGGAYNEQFF
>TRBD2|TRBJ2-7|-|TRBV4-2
TGTGCCAGCAGCCGCGGGACTAGCGGGGGCCAATTCTTCTCCTACGAGCAGTACTTC
CASSRGTSGGQFFSYEQYF
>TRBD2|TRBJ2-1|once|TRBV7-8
TGTGCCAGCCAAATCCACGGACTAGCGGGGGACAATGAGCAGTTCTTC
CASQIHGLAGDNEQFF
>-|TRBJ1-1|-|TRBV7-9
TGTGCCAGCAGCGAGAGCGACAGAGAAGCTTTCTTT
CASSESDREAFF
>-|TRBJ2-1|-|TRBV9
TGTGCCAGCAGCGCAGGCGATTGGGGCGATGAGCAGTTCTTC
CASSAGDWGDEQFF
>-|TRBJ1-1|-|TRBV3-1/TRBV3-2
TGTGCCAGCAGCCACGGGGATTTTACTGAAGCTTTCTTT
CASSHGDFTEAFF
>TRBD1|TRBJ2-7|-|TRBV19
TGTGCCAGTACGGGACAGGGGGCCTACGAGCAGTACTTC
CASTGQGAYEQYF
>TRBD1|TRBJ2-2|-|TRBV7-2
TGTGCCAGCAGCGGACAGGGGACCGGGGAGCTGTTTTTT
CASSGQGTGELFF
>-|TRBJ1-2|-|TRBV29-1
TGCAGCGTCGAGACGTCTAGTCCTAACTATGGCTACACCTTC
CSVETSSPNYGYTF
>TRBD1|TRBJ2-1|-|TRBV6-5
TGTGCCAGCAGTTACCTTACGGGACAGGGAAACAATGAGCAGTTCTTC
CASSYLTGQGNNEQFF
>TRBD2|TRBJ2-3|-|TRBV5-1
TGCGCCAGCAGCAACATGCGTAGCGGGCAACACACAGATACGCAGTATTTT
CASSNMRSGQHTDTQYF
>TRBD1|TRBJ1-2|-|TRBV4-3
TGCGCCAGCAGCCAAGATCCTTGGACAGGGTATGGCTACACCTTC
CASSQDPWTGYGYTF
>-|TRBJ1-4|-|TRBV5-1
TGCGCCAGCAGCTTGCGGCCAGGCGCGGGTAATGAAAAACTGTTTTTT
CASSLRPGAGNEKLFF
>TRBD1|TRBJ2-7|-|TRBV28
TGTGCCAGCAGTTTTGCAGGGGGCCCCTACGAGCAGTACTTC
CASSFAGGPYEQYF
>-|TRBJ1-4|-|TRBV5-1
TGCGCCAGCAGACCGGACAGCGGACGTGAAAAACTGTTTTTT
CASRPDSGREKLFF
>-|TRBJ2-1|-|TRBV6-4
TGTGCCAGCAGTGCCACCGGGTCTAGGTACAATGAGCAGTTCTTC
CASSATGSRYNEQFF
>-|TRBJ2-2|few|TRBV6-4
TGTGCCAGCAGTGAGGAGGGGTCCACCGGGGAGCTGTTTTTT
CASSEEGSTGELFF